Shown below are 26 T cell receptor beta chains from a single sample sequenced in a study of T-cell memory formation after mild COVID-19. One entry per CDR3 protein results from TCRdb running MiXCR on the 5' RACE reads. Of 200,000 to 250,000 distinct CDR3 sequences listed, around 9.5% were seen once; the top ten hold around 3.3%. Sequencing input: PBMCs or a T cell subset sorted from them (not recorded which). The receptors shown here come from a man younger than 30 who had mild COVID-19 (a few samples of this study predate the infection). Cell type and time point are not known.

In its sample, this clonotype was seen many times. The CDR3 reads CSVGQRTGQETQYF. In DNA form, the CDR3 reads TGCAGCGTTGGGCAGCGGACAGGCCAAGAGACCCAGTACTTC. The V gene is TRBV29-1, the J gene TRBJ2-5; 7 bases are shared with TRBD1. The CDR3 covers 14 residues. CDR1 SQVTM and CDR2 ANQGSEA come from the germline V gene. The J segment lost 1 base and the V segment lost 4 bases, leaving 6 bases of the junction unmatched.

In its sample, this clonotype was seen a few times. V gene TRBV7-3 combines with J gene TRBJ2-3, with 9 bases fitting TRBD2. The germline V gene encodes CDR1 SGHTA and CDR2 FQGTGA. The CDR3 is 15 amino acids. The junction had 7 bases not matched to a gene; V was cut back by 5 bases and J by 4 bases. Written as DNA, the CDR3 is TGTGCCAGCAGCCCAGCGGGGGGCCTCCCAGATACGCAGTATTTT. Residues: CASSPAGGLPDTQYF.

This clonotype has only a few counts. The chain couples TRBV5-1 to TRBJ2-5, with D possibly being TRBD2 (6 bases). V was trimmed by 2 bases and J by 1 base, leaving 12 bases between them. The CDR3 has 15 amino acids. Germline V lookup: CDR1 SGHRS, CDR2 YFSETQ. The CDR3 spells CASSFLGGPQETQYF. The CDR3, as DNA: TGCGCCAGCAGCTTCCTGGGGGGTCCCCAAGAGACCCAGTACTTC.

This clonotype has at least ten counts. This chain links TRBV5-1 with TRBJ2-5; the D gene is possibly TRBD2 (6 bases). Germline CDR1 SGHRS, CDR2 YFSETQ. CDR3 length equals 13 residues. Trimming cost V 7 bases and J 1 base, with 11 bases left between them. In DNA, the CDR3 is TGCGCCAGCGCCTTGGGGGGCCAAGAGACCCAGTACTTC. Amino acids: CASALGGQETQYF.

The DNA of the CDR3 is TGTGCCAGCAGTTTACCGGGACAGGGCGACAATGAGCAGTTCTTC. Encoded protein: CASSLPGQGDNEQFF. The rearrangement uses TRBV27 and TRBJ2-1, with TRBD1 matching over 9 bases. The CDR3 runs to 15 residues. V shed 2 bases and J 5 bases; nucleotides not matched to a gene: 4. The V gene's germline CDR1 is MNHEY and CDR2 SMNVEV (reference sequence).

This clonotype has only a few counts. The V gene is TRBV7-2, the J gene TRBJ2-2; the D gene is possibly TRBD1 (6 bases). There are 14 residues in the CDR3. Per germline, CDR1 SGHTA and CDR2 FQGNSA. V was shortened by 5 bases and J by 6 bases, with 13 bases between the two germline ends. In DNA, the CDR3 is TGTGCCAGCAGCGCACAACAGGGTTCCGGGGAGCTGTTTTTT. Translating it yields CASSAQQGSGELFF.

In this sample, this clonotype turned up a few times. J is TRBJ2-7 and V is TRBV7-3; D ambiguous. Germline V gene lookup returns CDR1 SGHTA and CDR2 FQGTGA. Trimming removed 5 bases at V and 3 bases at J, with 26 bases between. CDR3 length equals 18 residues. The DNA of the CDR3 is TGTGCCAGCAGCCAAAGCCCTCTTCCAGTACGAGTTAACTACGAGCAGTACGTC. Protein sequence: CASSQSPLPVRVNYEQYV.

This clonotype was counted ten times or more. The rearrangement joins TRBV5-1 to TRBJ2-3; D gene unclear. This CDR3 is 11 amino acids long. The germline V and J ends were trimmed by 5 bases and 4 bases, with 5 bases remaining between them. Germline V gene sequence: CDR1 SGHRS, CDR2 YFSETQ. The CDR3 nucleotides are TGCGCCAGCAGGCAAGCAGATACGCAGTATTTT. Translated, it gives CASRQADTQYF.

CDR3 bases: TGCAGTGCTAGGGGTCGGGGCTACGAGCAGTACGTC. It is translated as CSARGRGYEQYV. V is TRBV20-1 and J is TRBJ2-7, with D possibly matching TRBD2 (5 bases). The V end lost 3 bases, the J end lost 3 bases, and 9 bases lay between the germline ends. Germline CDR1 DFQATT, CDR2 SNEGSKA (reference sequence). The CDR3 extends over 12 amino acids.

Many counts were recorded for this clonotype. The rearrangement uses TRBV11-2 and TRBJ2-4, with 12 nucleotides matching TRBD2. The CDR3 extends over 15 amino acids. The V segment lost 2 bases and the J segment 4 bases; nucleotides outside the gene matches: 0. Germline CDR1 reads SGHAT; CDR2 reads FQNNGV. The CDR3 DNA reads TGTGCCAGCAGCTTACTAGCGGGGGGGAAAAACATTCAGTACTTC. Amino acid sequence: CASSLLAGGKNIQYF.

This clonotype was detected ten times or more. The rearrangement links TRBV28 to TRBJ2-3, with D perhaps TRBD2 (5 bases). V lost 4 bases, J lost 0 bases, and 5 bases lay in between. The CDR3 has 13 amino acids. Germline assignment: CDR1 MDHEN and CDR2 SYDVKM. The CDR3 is CASSWTSTDTQYF. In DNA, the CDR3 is TGTGCCAGCAGTTGGACTAGCACAGATACGCAGTATTTT.

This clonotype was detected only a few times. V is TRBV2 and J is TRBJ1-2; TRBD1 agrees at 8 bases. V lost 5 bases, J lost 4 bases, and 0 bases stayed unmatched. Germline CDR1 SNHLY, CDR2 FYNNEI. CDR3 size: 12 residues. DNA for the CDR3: TGTGCCAGCAGTACAGGGGGCTATGGCTACACCTTC. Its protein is CASSTGGYGYTF.

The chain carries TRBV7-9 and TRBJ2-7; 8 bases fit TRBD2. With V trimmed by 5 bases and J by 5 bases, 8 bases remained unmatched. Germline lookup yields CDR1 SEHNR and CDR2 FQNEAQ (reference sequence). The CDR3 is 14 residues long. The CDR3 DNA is TGTGCCAGCAGCGGTACCGGGGGGGGCCACGAGCAGTACGTC. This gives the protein CASSGTGGGHEQYV.

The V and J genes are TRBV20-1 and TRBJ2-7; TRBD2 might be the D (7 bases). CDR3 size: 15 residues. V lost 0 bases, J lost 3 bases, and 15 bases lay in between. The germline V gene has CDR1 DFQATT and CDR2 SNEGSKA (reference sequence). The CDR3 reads CSARDPGGGLYEQYF. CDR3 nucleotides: TGCAGTGCTAGAGATCCTGGCGGGGGCCTCTACGAGCAGTACTTC.

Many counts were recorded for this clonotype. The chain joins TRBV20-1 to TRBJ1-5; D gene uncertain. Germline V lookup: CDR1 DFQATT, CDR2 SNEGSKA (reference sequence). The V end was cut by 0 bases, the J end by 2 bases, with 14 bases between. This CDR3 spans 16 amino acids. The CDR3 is CSARDNEGWGNQPQHF. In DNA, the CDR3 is TGCAGTGCTAGAGATAACGAGGGTTGGGGCAATCAGCCCCAGCATTTT.

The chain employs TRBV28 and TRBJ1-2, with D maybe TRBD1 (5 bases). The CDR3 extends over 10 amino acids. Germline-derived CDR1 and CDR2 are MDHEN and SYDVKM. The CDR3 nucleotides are TGTGCAACCCAGGGTGCTGGCTACACCTTC. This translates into CATQGAGYTF.

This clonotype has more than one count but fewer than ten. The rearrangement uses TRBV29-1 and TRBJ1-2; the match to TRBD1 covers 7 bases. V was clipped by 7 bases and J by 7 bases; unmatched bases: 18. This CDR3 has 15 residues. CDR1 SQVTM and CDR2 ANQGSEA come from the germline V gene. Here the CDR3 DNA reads TGCAGCGCCGGACCTCGCCAGACAGGGAAAGGTGGCTACACCTTC. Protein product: CSAGPRQTGKGGYTF.

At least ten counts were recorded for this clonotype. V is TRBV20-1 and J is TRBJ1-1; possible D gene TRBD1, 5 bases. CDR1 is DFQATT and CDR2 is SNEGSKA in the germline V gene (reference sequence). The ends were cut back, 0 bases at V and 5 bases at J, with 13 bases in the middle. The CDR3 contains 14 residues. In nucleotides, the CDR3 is TGCAGTGCTAGAGATTTCCAGGGTGGGACTGAAGCTTTCTTT. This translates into CSARDFQGGTEAFF.

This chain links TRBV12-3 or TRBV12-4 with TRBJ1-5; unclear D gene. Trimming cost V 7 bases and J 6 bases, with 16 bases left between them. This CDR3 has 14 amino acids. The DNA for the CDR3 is TGTGCCAGCACCTCTGGGAGGTGGGGTCAGCCCCAGCATTTT. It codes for CASTSGRWGQPQHF.

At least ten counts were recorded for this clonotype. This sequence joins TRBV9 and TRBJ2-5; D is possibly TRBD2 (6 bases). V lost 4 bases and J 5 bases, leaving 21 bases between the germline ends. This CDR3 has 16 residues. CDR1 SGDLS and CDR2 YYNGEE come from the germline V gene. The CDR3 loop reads CASSPHLSGFKETQYF. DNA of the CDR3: TGTGCCAGCAGCCCCCACCTCAGCGGGTTTAAGGAGACCCAGTACTTC.

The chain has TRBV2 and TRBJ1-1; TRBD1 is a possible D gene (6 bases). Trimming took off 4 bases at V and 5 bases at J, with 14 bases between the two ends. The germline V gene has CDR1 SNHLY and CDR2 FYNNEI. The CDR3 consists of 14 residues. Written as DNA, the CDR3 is TGTGCCAGCAGTGTTCTCGCAGGGGAAACTGAAGCTTTCTTT. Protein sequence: CASSVLAGETEAFF.

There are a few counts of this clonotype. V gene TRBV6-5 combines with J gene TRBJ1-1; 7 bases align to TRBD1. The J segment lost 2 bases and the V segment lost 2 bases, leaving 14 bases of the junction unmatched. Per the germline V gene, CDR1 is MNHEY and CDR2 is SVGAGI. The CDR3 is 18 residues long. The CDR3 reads CASSYAYRGGVVNTEAFF. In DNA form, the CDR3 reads TGTGCCAGCAGTTACGCCTACAGGGGCGGCGTCGTAAACACTGAAGCTTTCTTT.

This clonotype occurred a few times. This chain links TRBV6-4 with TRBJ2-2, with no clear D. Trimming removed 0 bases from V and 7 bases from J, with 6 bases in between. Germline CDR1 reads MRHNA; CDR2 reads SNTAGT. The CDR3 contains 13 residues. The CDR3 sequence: CASSDSAVGELFF. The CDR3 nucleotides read TGTGCCAGCAGTGACTCGGCGGTCGGGGAGCTGTTTTTT.

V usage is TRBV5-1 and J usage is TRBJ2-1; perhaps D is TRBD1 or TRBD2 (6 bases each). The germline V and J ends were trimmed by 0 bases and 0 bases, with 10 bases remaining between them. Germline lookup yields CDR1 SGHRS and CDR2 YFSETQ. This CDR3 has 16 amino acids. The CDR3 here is CASSLAPGASYNEQFF. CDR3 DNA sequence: TGCGCCAGCAGCTTGGCCCCGGGGGCCTCCTACAATGAGCAGTTCTTC.

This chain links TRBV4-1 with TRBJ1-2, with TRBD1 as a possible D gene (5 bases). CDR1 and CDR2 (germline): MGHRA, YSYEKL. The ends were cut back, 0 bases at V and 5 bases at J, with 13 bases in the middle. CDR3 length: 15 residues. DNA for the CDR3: TGCGCCAGCAGCCAAGAGAGAGGGGTTGGGTATGGCTACACCTTC. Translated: CASSQERGVGYGYTF.

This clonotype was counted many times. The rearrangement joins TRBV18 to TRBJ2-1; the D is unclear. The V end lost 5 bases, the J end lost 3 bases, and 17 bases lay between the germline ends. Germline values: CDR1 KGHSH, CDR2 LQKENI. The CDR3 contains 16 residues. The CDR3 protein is CASSIMDGPLYNEQFF. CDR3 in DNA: TGTGCCAGCTCAATCATGGACGGACCCCTCTACAATGAGCAGTTCTTC.